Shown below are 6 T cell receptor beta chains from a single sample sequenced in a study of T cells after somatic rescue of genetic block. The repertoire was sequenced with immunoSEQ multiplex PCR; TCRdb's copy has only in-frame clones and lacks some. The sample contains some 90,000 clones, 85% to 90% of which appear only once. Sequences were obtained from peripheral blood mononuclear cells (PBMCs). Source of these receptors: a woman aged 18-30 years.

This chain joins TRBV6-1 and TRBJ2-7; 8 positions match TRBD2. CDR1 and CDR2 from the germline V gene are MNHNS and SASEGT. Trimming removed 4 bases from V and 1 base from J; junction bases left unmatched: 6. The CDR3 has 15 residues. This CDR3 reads CASSAGVAGSYEQYF. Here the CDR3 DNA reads TGTGCCAGCAGTGCGGGGGTAGCGGGATCCTACGAGCAGTACTTC.

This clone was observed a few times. The CDR3 here is CASGLDTGTEAFF. CDR3 DNA: TGTGCTAGTGGTTTGGATACGGGGACTGAAGCTTTCTTT. The chain recombines TRBV12-5 with TRBJ1-1; D is unclear. V was pared by 1 base and J by 5 bases, with 8 bases between. This CDR3 comprises 13 residues. Germline V lookup: CDR1 LGHNT, CDR2 FRNRAP.

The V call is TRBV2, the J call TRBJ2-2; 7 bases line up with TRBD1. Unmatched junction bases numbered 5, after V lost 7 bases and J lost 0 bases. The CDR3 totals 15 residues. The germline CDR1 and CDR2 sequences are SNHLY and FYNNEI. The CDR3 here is CASNSDRANTGELFF. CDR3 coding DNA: TGTGCCAGCAACTCAGACAGGGCGAACACCGGGGAGCTGTTTTTT.

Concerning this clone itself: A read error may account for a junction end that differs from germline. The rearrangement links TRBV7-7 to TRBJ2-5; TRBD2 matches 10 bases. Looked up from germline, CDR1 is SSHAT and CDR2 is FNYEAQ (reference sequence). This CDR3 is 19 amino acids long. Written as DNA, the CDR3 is TGTGCTAGCAGCTTAGGGGGGGCTAGCGGGAGCTCTTCGGGAGAGACCCAGTACTTC. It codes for CASSLGGASGSSSGETQYF.

In DNA, the CDR3 is TGTGCCAGCAGTGCCTTCGGCCTCGGGAGGACCTCCTACGAGCAGTACTTC. It translates to CASSAFGLGRTSYEQYF. This chain connects TRBV6-1 to TRBJ2-7; 7 bases align to TRBD2. The CDR3 spans 17 residues. The germline V gene encodes CDR1 MNHNS and CDR2 SASEGT. V shed 4 bases and J 0 bases; nucleotides not matched to a gene: 12.

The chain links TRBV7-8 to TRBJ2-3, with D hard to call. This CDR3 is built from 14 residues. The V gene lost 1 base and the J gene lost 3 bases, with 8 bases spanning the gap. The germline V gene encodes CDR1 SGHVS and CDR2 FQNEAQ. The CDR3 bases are TGTGCCAGCAGCTTAGAAGGAGATACAGATACGCAGTATTTT. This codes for CASSLEGDTDTQYF.